This T cell receptor (beta chain) originates from a study of CD8+CD57+ T cells in acquired aplastic anemia. Whole-study results and caveats: The study identified more than 25 CD8+ CDR3 sequences shared by patients and controls.

CDR3 and TCR beta VDJ profiling relied on a genomic DNA template. TCRdb used MiXCR to reprocess the reads, holding one entry per CDR3 protein. Here the sample spans 150,000 to 200,000 distinct CDR3 sequences, roughly 40% being singletons. This CDR3 is 11 amino acids long. The trim removed 6 bases at V and 11 bases at J, leaving 5 bases unmatched. Germline V lookup: CDR1 MNHNS, CDR2 SASEGT. On this clonotype itself: Its cognate antigen is unknown.

V and J are TRBV6-1 and TRBJ1-1, with 8 bases lining up with TRBD1. The clonotype was recovered from a human donor in good health. The sequencing sample was made of sorted CD4+, CD8+, or CD8+CD57+ T cells (not recorded which) from PBMCs. The CDR3 here is CASSRDRNAFF. The CDR3 DNA follows: TGTGCCAGCAGCCGGGACAGGAACGCTTTCTTT.